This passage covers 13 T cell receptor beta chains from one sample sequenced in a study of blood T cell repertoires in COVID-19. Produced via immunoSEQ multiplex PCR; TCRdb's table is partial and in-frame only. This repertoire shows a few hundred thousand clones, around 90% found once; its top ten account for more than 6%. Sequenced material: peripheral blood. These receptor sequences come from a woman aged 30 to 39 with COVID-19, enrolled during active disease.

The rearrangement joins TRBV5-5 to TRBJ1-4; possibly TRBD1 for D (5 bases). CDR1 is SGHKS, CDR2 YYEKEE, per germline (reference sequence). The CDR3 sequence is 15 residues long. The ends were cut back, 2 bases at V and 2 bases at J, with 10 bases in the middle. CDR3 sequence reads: CASSFTGDTNEKLFF. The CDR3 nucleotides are TGTGCCAGCAGCTTCACGGGGGACACTAATGAAAAACTGTTTTTT.

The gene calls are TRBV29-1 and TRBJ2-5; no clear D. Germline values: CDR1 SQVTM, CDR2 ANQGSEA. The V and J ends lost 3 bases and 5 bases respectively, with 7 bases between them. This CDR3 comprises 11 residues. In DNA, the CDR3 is TGCAGCGTTGATGTTGGCGAGACCCAGTACTTC. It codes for CSVDVGETQYF.

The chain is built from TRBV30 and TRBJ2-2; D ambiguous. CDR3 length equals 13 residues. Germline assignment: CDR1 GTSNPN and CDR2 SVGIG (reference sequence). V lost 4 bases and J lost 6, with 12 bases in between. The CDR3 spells CAWTPHRAGELFF. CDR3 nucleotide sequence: TGTGCCTGGACACCGCATCGAGCCGGGGAGCTGTTTTTT. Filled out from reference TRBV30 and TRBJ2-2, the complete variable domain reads SQTIHQWPATLVQPVGSPLSLECTVEGTSNPNLYWYRQAAGRGLQLLFYSVGIGQISSEVPQNLSASRPQDRQFILSSKKLLLSDSGFYLCAWTPHRAGELFFGEGSRLTVL.

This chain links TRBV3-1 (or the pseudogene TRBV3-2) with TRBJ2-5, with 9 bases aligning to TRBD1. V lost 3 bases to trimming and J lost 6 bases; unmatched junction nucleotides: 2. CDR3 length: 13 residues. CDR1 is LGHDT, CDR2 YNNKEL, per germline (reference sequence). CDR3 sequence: CASSQGQGQTQYF. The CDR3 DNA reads TGTGCCAGCAGCCAGGGACAGGGCCAGACCCAGTACTTC.

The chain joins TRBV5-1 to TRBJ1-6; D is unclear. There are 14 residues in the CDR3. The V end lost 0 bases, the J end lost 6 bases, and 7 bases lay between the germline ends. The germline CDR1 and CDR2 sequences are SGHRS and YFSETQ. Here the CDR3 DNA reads TGCGCCAGCAGCTTGGACAGTTTTAATTCACCCCTCCACTTT. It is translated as CASSLDSFNSPLHF.

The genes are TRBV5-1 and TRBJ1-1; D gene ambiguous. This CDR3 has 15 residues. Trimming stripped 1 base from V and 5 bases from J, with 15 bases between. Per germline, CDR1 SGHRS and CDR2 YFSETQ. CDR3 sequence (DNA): TGCGCCAGCAGCTTGTCTCACCGGAGGGATACTGAAGCTTTCTTT. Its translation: CASSLSHRRDTEAFF.

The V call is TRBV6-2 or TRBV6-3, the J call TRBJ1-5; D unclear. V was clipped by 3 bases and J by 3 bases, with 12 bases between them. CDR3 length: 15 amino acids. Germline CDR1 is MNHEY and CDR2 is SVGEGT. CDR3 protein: CASSYVGSINQPQHF. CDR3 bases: TGTGCCAGCAGTTATGTCGGGTCTATCAATCAGCCCCAGCATTTT.

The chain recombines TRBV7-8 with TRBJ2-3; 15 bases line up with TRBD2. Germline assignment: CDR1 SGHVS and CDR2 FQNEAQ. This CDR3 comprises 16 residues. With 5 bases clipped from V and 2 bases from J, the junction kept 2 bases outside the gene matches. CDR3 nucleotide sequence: TGTGCCAGCAGCAGGACTAGCGGGAGGGCCACAGATACGCAGTATTTT. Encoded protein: CASSRTSGRATDTQYF.

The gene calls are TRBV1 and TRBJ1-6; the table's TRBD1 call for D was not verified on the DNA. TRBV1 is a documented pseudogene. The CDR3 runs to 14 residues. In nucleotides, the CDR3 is TGCACCAGCAGCGGACAGGAGAATAATTCACCCCTCCACTTT. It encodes CTSSGQENNSPLHF.

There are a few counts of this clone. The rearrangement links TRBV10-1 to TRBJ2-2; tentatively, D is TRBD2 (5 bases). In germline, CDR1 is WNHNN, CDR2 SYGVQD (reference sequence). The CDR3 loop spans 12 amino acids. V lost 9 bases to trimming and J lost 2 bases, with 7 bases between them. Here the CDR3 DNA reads TGCGCCAGTGGACTTAACACCGGGGAGCTGTTTTTT. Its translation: CASGLNTGELFF.

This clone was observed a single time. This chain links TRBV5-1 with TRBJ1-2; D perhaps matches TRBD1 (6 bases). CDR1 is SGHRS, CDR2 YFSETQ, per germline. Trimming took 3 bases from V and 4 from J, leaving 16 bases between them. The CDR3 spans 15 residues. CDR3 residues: CASSSGTTGTYGYTF. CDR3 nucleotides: TGCGCCAGCAGCTCGGGGACCACAGGGACCTATGGCTACACCTTC.

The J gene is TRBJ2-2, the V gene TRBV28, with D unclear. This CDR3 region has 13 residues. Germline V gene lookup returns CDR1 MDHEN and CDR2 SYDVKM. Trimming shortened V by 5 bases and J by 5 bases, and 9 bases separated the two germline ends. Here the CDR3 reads CASSRSFTGELFF. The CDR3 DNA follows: TGTGCCAGCAGTCGGAGTTTTACCGGGGAGCTGTTTTTT. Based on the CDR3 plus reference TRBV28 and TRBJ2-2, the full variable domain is DVKVTQSSRYLVKRTGEKVFLECVQDMDHENMFWYRQDPGLGLRLIYFSYDVKMKEKGDIPEGYSVSREKKERFSLILESASTNQTSMYLCASSRSFTGELFFGEGSRLTVL.

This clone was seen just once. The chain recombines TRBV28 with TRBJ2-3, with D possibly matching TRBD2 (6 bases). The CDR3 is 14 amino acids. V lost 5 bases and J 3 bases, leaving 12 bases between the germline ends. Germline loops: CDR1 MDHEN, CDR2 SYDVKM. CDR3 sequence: CASSPWGETDTQYF. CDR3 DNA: TGTGCCAGCAGTCCCTGGGGGGAGACAGATACGCAGTATTTT.